This T cell receptor (beta chain) appears in the sequencing data of a study of brain T cells in children with intractable seizures. Study-level results: Only CDR3 sequence similarity suggested viral specificity, without known HCMV serostatus. Clones missing pre-surgery may reflect undersampling of that blood sample.

Sequencing was limited to surgery cases with top T cell transcript signatures in brain tissue. Before surgery, patients took at least one anti-epileptic drug. This clone was seen just once. As yet, its antigen is unknown. This table comes from immunoSEQ multiplex PCR, and its TCRdb copy is limited to in-frame clones, with some not included. This sample has about 64,000 clones, with more than 95% found just once. CDR3 length: 16 residues. V shed 0 bases and J 7 bases; nucleotides not matched to a gene: 12. Germline loops: CDR1 SGHRS, CDR2 YFSETQ. The source is a boy under two years old with focal cortical dysplasia and intractable seizures. This chain joins TRBV5-1 and TRBJ1-2; 7 nucleotides match TRBD1. The material sequenced was peripheral blood, taken at surgery. In nucleotides, the CDR3 is TGCGCCAGCAGCTTGGGACAGGGAGATCCTTCGAGTGGCTACACCTTC. It codes for CASSLGQGDPSSGYTF.